The 31 T cell receptor beta chains below all came from one sample that was sequenced in a study of shared clonotypes between healthy human individuals. Only in-frame clones appear in the TCRdb table, and some are missing; sequencing was by immunoSEQ multiplex PCR. Seen here are 1.6 million or so clones, around 98.5% observed once, and the top ten hold 0.36%. The sequenced sample was naive CD4+ T cells sorted from blood. Sample subset: CD45RA+ positively selected. Receptors originate from a man younger than 40 in good health.

This clone was seen once. The rearrangement joins TRBV21-1 to TRBJ2-2; the D call of TRBD2 is as the table states it, not checked on the DNA. TRBV21-1 is deemed a pseudogene. CDR3 length: 19 residues. The CDR3 loop is CASSTAGNKAGLDTGELFF. Here the CDR3 DNA reads TGTGCCAGCAGCACTGCGGGTAATAAAGCGGGATTAGACACCGGGGAGCTGTTTTTT.

The rearrangement uses TRBV29-1 and TRBJ2-2; D is undetermined. The CDR3 has 13 amino acids. Germline V gene lookup returns CDR1 SQVTM and CDR2 ANQGSEA. Trimming stripped 6 bases from V and 3 bases from J, with 11 bases between. CDR3 sequence (DNA): TGCAGCGTGACCGGCCTGTACACCGGGGAGCTGTTTTTT. It translates to CSVTGLYTGELFF.

The chain uses TRBV19 and TRBJ1-2; D possibly corresponds to TRBD1 (5 bases). V was cut by 5 bases and J by 7 bases, with 17 bases left in between. The CDR3 sequence is 14 residues long. Germline V gene data show CDR1 as LNHDA and CDR2 as SQIVND (reference sequence). CDR3 DNA sequence: TGTGCCAGTAGTTTCCGCCGCGGAGGGGCTGGCTACACCTTC. The encoded protein is CASSFRRGGAGYTF.

The V call is TRBV6-5, the J call TRBJ2-7; 7 bases line up with TRBD1. V trimming: 2 bases; J trimming: 2 bases; junction bases outside the gene matches: 6. CDR1 MNHEY and CDR2 SVGAGI come from the germline V gene. This CDR3 is built from 15 residues. CDR3 protein: CASSYRQGLPYEQYF. Written as DNA, the CDR3 is TGTGCCAGCAGTTACCGACAGGGCTTGCCCTACGAGCAGTACTTC.

This clone was seen just once. The V gene is TRBV7-6, the J gene TRBJ2-1, with a weak D call TRBD2 (6 bases). The V gene lost 4 bases and the J gene lost 6 bases, with 19 bases spanning the gap. The germline V gene has CDR1 SGHVS and CDR2 FNYEAQ. The length of the CDR3 is 16 residues. This chain's CDR3 is CASSSPGGTGLNEQFF. CDR3 coding DNA: TGTGCCAGCAGCTCCCCCGGGGGAACGGGCCTCAATGAGCAGTTCTTC.

The rearrangement uses TRBV5-4 and TRBJ2-1; 9 nucleotides align to TRBD2. CDR1 and CDR2 (germline): SGHNT, YYREEE (reference sequence). The V and J ends lost 2 bases and 1 base, in that order; junction bases with no gene match: 4. The CDR3 length is 16 residues. DNA for the CDR3: TGTGCCAGCAGCTTCAGAGCGGGAGGATCCTACAATGAGCAGTTCTTC. Protein product: CASSFRAGGSYNEQFF.

This rearrangement joins TRBV15 to TRBJ2-3; 7 bases line up with TRBD2. Trimming at V came to 8 bases and at J to 5 bases, leaving 7 bases not matched to a gene. Germline V CDR1 and CDR2: LNHNV, YYDKDF (reference sequence). The CDR3 extends over 13 amino acids. The DNA of the CDR3 is TGTGCCACCGCGGGAGACGTGGGAGATACGCAGTATTTT. This gives the protein CATAGDVGDTQYF.

This clone was detected only once. This chain joins TRBV6-5 and TRBJ2-7; TRBD2 matches 10 bases. The CDR3 spans 15 residues. CDR1 MNHEY and CDR2 SVGAGI come from the germline V gene. J lost 7 bases, V lost 7 bases, and 13 bases had no gene match. The CDR3 DNA sequence: TGTGCCAGCAACCCCCCGGGACTAGCGACCGGGGAGCAGTACTTC. It is translated as CASNPPGLATGEQYF.

The V and J genes are TRBV7-2 and TRBJ1-4; 8 nucleotides line up with TRBD1. V shed 1 base and J 5 bases; nucleotides not matched to a gene: 9. The CDR3 runs 17 residues. CDR1 and CDR2 from the germline V gene are SGHTA and FQGNSA. The CDR3: CASSLELRGQANEKLFF. CDR3 sequence (DNA): TGTGCCAGCAGCTTAGAGTTGAGGGGACAGGCGAATGAAAAACTGTTTTTT.

The rearrangement links TRBV19 to TRBJ1-5; TRBD1 is a possible D gene (6 bases). The CDR3 loop spans 15 amino acids. V lost 5 bases, J lost 2 bases, and 13 bases lay in between. Germline values: CDR1 LNHDA, CDR2 SQIVND (reference sequence). CDR3 bases: TGTGCCAGTAGTGCAACAGGGTCCGGCAATCAGCCCCAGCATTTT. Translation gives CASSATGSGNQPQHF.

The chain links TRBV19 to TRBJ1-1; D is possibly TRBD1 (5 bases). Germline CDR1 LNHDA, CDR2 SQIVND (reference sequence). The V gene lost 3 bases and the J gene lost 4 bases, with 12 bases spanning the gap. This CDR3 region has 14 residues. CDR3 protein: CASSMGEMGTEAFF. The CDR3 coding sequence is TGTGCCAGTAGTATGGGGGAAATGGGCACTGAAGCTTTCTTT.

The chain carries TRBV7-6 and TRBJ2-5, with 7 bases fitting TRBD2. Germline CDR1 reads SGHVS; CDR2 reads FNYEAQ. The CDR3 is made up of 13 amino acids. V lost 11 bases to trimming and J lost 5 bases; unmatched junction nucleotides: 11. The CDR3 DNA follows: TGTGCCCTCGGGGGGAGGTCTTATGAGACCCAGTACTTC. It encodes CALGGRSYETQYF.

This rearrangement joins TRBV13 to TRBJ1-1; D perhaps matches TRBD1 (5 bases). Trimming removed 2 bases from V and 6 bases from J, with 10 bases in between. There are 13 residues in the CDR3. The germline V gene has CDR1 PRHDT and CDR2 FYEKMQ (reference sequence). The CDR3 coding sequence is TGTGCCAGCAGCTTACTGGGGACTTCTGAAGCTTTCTTT. Protein product: CASSLLGTSEAFF. Combining the CDR3 with reference TRBV13 and TRBJ1-1 gives the whole variable domain AAGVIQSPRHLIKEKRETATLKCYPIPRHDTVYWYQQGPGQDPQFLISFYEKMQSDKGSIPDRFSAQQFSDYHSELNMSSLELGDSALYFCASSLLGTSEAFFGQGTRLTVV.

The chain links TRBV10-3 to TRBJ1-4; possibly TRBD1 for D (6 bases). CDR1 and CDR2 from the germline V gene are ENHRY and SYGVKD. CDR3 length: 14 residues. Trimming pared 10 bases from V and 8 bases from J, leaving 20 bases between. The CDR3 loop reads CATRQVVVDEKLFF. The CDR3 DNA follows: TGTGCCACCAGACAGGTTGTAGTTGACGAAAAACTGTTTTTT.

The chain joins TRBV7-9 to TRBJ1-3; a weak D match, TRBD1 (5 bases). V was pared by 6 bases and J by 0 bases, with 15 bases between. The V gene's germline CDR1 is SEHNR and CDR2 FQNEAQ (reference sequence). The CDR3 has 16 residues. CDR3 coding DNA: TGTGCCAGCAGTTATGGGACTTCCAGCTCTGGAAACACCATATATTTT. Translation: CASSYGTSSSGNTIYF.

The genes are TRBV6-4 and TRBJ2-7; weak D call: TRBD1 (5 bases). Deletions cut 4 bases from V and 2 bases from J, with 15 bases between. The CDR3 loop spans 15 amino acids. Per the germline V gene, CDR1 is MRHNA and CDR2 is SNTAGT. CDR3 sequence (DNA): TGTGCCAGCAGTGTAGGGGTTGGACGGACCTACGAGCAGTACTTC. It specifies CASSVGVGRTYEQYF.

The rearrangement uses TRBV10-3 and TRBJ2-1; D remains ambiguous. The germline V gene encodes CDR1 ENHRY and CDR2 SYGVKD. The V gene lost 11 bases and the J gene lost 5 bases, with 16 bases spanning the gap. The CDR3 contains 13 residues. In DNA, the CDR3 is TGTGCCGCGGCCGAGACGAAGAACAATGAGCAGTTCTTC. Translation gives CAAAETKNNEQFF.

The chain uses TRBV2 and TRBJ2-2; tentative D call: TRBD2 (6 bases). Germline V gene lookup returns CDR1 SNHLY and CDR2 FYNNEI. The V end lost 7 bases, the J end lost 4 bases, and 16 bases lay between the germline ends. The CDR3 spans 15 residues. CDR3 residues: CASILGGIGTGELFF. CDR3 in DNA: TGTGCCAGCATCCTTGGAGGGATCGGCACCGGGGAGCTGTTTTTT.

The rearrangement joins TRBV14 to TRBJ2-3, with D hard to call. This CDR3 is built from 14 residues. Germline lookup yields CDR1 SGHDN and CDR2 FVKESK. Trimming left V 2 bases short and J 0 bases short, with 6 bases between. The CDR3 is CASSQQLSTDTQYF. The CDR3 DNA is TGTGCCAGCAGCCAACAACTCAGCACAGATACGCAGTATTTT.

The chain links TRBV7-9 to TRBJ2-7, with D perhaps TRBD1 (5 bases). Germline V gene data show CDR1 as SEHNR and CDR2 as FQNEAQ (reference sequence). V gave up 2 bases and J gave up 0 bases, with 8 bases separating them. This CDR3 is 14 amino acids long. This chain's CDR3 is CASSLTGASYEQYF. DNA of the CDR3: TGTGCCAGCAGCTTAACAGGAGCCTCCTACGAGCAGTACTTC.

The chain is built from TRBV15 and TRBJ2-3; D gene uncertain. With 5 bases removed from V and 3 bases from J, the gap between germline ends came to 6 bases. This CDR3 has 12 residues. Germline V gives CDR1 LNHNV, CDR2 YYDKDF (reference sequence). CDR3 region: CATSVGTDTQYF. Here the CDR3 DNA reads TGTGCCACCAGCGTTGGGACAGATACGCAGTATTTT.

The chain links TRBV5-1 to TRBJ2-1, with D hard to call. The CDR3 has 14 residues. Germline V CDR1 and CDR2: SGHRS, YFSETQ. Trimming left V 2 bases short and J 6 bases short, with 12 bases between. The CDR3 DNA sequence: TGCGCCAGCAGCTTTCTTGGGCGAGGCAATGAGCAGTTCTTC. Residues: CASSFLGRGNEQFF.

The chain employs TRBV7-9 and TRBJ2-7; TRBD1 might be the D (5 bases). V was trimmed by 7 bases and J by 3 bases, leaving 19 bases between them. This CDR3 has 15 residues. Germline assignment: CDR1 SEHNR and CDR2 FQNEAQ (reference sequence). The CDR3 bases are TGTGCCAGCAACGCCGACAGACCCCAATACTACGAGCAGTACTTC. This gives the protein CASNADRPQYYEQYF.

This chain uses TRBV6-1 with TRBJ2-7, with D perhaps TRBD1 or TRBD2 (5 bases each). Germline V gene data show CDR1 as MNHNS and CDR2 as SASEGT. CDR3 size: 15 residues. Trimming removed 1 base at V and 2 bases at J, with 12 bases between. The CDR3 nucleotides read TGTGCCAGCAGTGAAGGGGGGTGGCGGACCTACGAGCAGTACTTC. Translated, it gives CASSEGGWRTYEQYF.

CDR3 in DNA: TGTGCCAGCAGCCCGTTGATCGGGACAGTCACAGATACGCAGTATTTT. Protein: CASSPLIGTVTDTQYF. V gene TRBV9 combines with J gene TRBJ2-3; 7 nucleotides line up with TRBD1. Losses at the gene ends were 4 bases for V and 2 bases for J; bases not matched to a gene: 10. CDR3 length: 16 amino acids. Germline V gives CDR1 SGDLS, CDR2 YYNGEE.

V usage is TRBV5-6 and J usage is TRBJ2-1; D possibly corresponds to TRBD1 (5 bases). The V end was cut by 2 bases, the J end by 2 bases, with 8 bases between. The CDR3 loop spans 14 amino acids. The germline V gene has CDR1 SGHDT and CDR2 YYEEEE. The CDR3 sequence is CASSLGAAYNEQFF. CDR3 DNA sequence: TGTGCCAGCAGCTTAGGGGCAGCCTACAATGAGCAGTTCTTC.

The rearrangement links TRBV7-2 to TRBJ1-4; TRBD1 is a possible D gene (6 bases). V shed 5 bases and J shed 8 bases, with 9 bases lying between them. Germline V gene data show CDR1 as SGHTA and CDR2 as FQGNSA. The CDR3 extends over 12 amino acids. Here the CDR3 DNA reads TGTGCCAGCAGCCAGGGGTACGAAAAACTGTTTTTT. It translates to CASSQGYEKLFF.

Points on this clone: This same CDR3 is encoded by further DNA sequences in the sample. This chain's CDR3 is CASSPSPDTQYF. CDR3 bases: TGTGCCAGCTCACCTAGCCCAGATACGCAGTATTTT. V gene TRBV18 combines with J gene TRBJ2-3; D unresolved. The CDR3 loop spans 12 amino acids. Trimming left V 3 bases short and J 4 bases short, with 5 bases between. The germline V gene has CDR1 KGHSH and CDR2 LQKENI. Based on the CDR3 plus reference TRBV18 and TRBJ2-3, the full variable domain is NAGVMQNPRHLVRRRGQEARLRCSPMKGHSHVYWYRQLPEEGLKFMVYLQKENIIDESGMPKERFSAEFPKEGPSILRIQQVVRGDSAAYFCASSPSPDTQYFGPGTRLTVL.

The rearrangement joins TRBV30 to TRBJ1-5; 7 bases map to TRBD1. The germline V gene has CDR1 GTSNPN and CDR2 SVGIG (reference sequence). The V and J ends lost 0 bases and 5 bases, in that order; junction bases with no gene match: 4. The CDR3 has 14 amino acids. The CDR3 region is CAWSVQGRYQPQHF. In DNA, the CDR3 is TGTGCCTGGAGTGTACAGGGGAGGTATCAGCCCCAGCATTTT.

About this clone: The identical CDR3 is also encoded by other nucleotide sequences in the sample. The chain links TRBV2 to TRBJ2-7; 7 bases fit TRBD1. J was trimmed by 2 bases and V by 7 bases; bases with no gene match: 5. Germline V gives CDR1 SNHLY, CDR2 FYNNEI. This CDR3 comprises 13 residues. CDR3: CASTRQGPYEQYF. The CDR3 DNA is TGTGCCAGCACCCGACAGGGACCCTACGAGCAGTACTTC. The entire variable domain, with the rest obtained from reference TRBV2 and TRBJ2-7, is as follows: EPEVTQTPSHQVTQMGQEVILRCVPISNHLYFYWYRQILGQKVEFLVSFYNNEISEKSEIFDDQFSVERPDGSNFTLKIRSTKLEDSAMYFCASTRQGPYEQYFGPGTRLTVT.

The V gene is TRBV30, the J gene TRBJ2-7; D could derive from TRBD1 or TRBD2 (5 bases each). V lost 0 bases and J lost 2, with 14 bases in between. Germline CDR1 and CDR2: GTSNPN and SVGIG (reference sequence). This CDR3 spans 15 amino acids. This chain's CDR3 is CAWSVRGVGTYEQYF. CDR3 bases: TGTGCCTGGAGTGTCCGAGGGGTCGGGACCTACGAGCAGTACTTC.